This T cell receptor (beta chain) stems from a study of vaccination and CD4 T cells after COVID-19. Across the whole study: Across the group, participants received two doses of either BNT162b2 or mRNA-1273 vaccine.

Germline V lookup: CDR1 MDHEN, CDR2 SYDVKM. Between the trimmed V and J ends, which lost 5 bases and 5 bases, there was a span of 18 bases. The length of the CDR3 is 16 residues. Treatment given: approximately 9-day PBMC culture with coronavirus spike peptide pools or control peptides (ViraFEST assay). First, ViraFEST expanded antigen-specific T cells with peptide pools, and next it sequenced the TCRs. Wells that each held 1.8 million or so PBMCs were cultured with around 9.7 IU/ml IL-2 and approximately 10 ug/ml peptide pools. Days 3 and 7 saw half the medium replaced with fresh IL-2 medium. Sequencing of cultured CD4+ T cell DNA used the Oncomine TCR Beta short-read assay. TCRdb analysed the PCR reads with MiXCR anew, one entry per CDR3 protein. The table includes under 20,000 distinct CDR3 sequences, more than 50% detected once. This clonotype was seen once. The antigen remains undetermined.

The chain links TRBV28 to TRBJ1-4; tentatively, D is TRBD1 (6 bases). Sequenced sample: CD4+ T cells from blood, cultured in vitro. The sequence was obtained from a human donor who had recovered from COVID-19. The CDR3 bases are TGTGCCAGCAGTCAAACCCAGGGGTATCTGAATGAAAAACTGTTTTTT. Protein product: CASSQTQGYLNEKLFF.